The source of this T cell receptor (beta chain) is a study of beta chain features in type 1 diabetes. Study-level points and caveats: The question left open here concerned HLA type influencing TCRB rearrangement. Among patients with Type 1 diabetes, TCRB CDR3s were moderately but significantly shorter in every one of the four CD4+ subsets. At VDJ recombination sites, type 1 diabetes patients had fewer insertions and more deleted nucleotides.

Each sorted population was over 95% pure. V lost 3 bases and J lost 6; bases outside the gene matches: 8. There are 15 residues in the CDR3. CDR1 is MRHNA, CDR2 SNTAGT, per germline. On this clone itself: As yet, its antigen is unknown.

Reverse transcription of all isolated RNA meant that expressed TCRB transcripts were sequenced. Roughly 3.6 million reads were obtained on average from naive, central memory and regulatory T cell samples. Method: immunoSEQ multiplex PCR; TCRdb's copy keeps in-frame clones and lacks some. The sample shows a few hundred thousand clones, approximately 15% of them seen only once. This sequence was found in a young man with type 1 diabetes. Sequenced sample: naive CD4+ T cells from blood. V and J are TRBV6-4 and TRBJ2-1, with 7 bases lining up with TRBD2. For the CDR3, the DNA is TGTGCCAGCAGTGATTCTAGCGGTAGACCCAATGAGCAGTTCTTC. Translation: CASSDSSGRPNEQFF.